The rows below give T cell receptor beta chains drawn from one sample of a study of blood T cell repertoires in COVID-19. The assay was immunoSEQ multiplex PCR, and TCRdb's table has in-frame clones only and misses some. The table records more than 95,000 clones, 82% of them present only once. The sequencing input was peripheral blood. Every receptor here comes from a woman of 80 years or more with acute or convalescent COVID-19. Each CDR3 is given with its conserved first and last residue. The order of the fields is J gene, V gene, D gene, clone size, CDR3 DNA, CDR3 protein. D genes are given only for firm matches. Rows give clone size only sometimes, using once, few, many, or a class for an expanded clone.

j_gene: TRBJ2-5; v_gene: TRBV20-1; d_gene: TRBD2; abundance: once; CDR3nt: TGCAGTGCTAGTCGGCTAGCGGGAGTAGGAGAGACCCAGTACTTC; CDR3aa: CSASRLAGVGETQYF
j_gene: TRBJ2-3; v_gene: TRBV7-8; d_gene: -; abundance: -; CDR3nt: TGTGCCAGCAGCTTGGGGCAGGCGGCGGATACGCAGTATTTT; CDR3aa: CASSLGQAADTQYF
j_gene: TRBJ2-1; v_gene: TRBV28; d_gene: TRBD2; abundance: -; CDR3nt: TGTGCCAGCAGTCGACTAGCGGGCTACAATGAGCAGTTCTTC; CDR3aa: CASSRLAGYNEQFF
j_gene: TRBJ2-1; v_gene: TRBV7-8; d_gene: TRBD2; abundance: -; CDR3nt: TGTGCCAGCAGCTTAACCGGGACTAGCGGGGCCAATGAGCAGTTCTTC; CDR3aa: CASSLTGTSGANEQFF
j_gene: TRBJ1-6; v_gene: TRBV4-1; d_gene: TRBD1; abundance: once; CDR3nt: TGCGCCAGCTCAGGAACCGGGACAGCTAATTCACCCCTCCACTTT; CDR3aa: CASSGTGTANSPLHF
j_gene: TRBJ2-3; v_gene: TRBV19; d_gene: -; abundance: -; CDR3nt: TGTGCCAGTAGTATCAGGCTTAGCACAGATACGCAGTATTTT; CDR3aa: CASSIRLSTDTQYF
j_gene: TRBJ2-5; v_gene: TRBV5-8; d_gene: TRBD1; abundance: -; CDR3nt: TGTGCCAGCAGCCGACAGGGGCAAGAGACCCAGTACTTC; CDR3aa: CASSRQGQETQYF
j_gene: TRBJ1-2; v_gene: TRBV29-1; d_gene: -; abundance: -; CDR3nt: TGCAGCGTTGAACTGGGGAGCTATGGCTACACCTTC; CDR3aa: CSVELGSYGYTF
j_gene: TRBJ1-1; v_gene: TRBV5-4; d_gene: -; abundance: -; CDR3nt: TGTGCCAGCAGCTTAAGAGGGAACACTGAAGCTTTCTTT; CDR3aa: CASSLRGNTEAFF
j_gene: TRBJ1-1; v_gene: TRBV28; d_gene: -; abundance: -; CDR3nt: TGTGCCACCTTAGGGGATCTGAACACTGAAGCTTTCTTT; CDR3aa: CATLGDLNTEAFF
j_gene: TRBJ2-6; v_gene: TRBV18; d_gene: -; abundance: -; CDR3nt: TGTGCCAGCTCACCACCGAGCTCTGGGGCCAACGTCCTGACTTTC; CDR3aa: CASSPPSSGANVLTF
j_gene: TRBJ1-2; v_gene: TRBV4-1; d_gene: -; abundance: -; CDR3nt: TGCGTCAGCAGCCAAGGCCGACTGGAGGGGTATGGCTACACCTTC; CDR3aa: CVSSQGRLEGYGYTF
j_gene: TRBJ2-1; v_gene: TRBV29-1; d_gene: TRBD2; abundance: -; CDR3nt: TGCAGCGTTGAAGTGGATAGCGGGGGGTACAATGAGCAGTTCTTC; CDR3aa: CSVEVDSGGYNEQFF
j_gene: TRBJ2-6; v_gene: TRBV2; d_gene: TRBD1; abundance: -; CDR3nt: TGTGCCACCGCGGGACAGGGAGGAGGTGGGGCCAACGTCCTGACTTTC; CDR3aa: CATAGQGGGGANVLTF
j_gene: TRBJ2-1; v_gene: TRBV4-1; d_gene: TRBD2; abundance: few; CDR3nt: TGCGCCAGCAGCGGCGGGAGATACAATGAGCAGTTCTTC; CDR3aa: CASSGGRYNEQFF
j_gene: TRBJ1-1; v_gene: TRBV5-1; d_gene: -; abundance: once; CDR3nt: TGCGCCAGCAGCTTGGGACAGGTCGTTATGAACACTGAAGCTTTCTTT; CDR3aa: CASSLGQVVMNTEAFF
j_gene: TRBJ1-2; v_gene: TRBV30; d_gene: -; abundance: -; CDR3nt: TGTGCCTGGAGTATACTTTTCGGCTACACCTTC; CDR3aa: CAWSILFGYTF
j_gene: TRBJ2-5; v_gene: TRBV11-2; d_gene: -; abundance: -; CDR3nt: TGTGCCAGCAGCCGGGGGACGGCTTTGACCCAGTACTTC; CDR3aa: CASSRGTALTQYF
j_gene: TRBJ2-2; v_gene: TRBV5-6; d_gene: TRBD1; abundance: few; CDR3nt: TGTGCCAGCAGCTTCGGAACAGGGGCCTCGAACACCGGGGAGCTGTTTTTT; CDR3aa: CASSFGTGASNTGELFF
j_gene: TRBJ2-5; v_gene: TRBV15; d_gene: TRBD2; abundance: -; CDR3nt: TGTGCCACCAGCGGGGAACTAGCGGGAGGAGGCGAGACCCAGTACTTC; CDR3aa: CATSGELAGGGETQYF
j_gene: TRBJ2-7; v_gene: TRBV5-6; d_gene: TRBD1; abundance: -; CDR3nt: TGTGCCAGCAGGGGCGGGACAGGGGGTTTCGCAACCTACGAGCAGTACTTC; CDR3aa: CASRGGTGGFATYEQYF
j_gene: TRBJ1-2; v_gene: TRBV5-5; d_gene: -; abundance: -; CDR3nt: TGTGCCAGCAGCTTGCAGGTGGTTGAGGGCTACACCTTC; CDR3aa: CASSLQVVEGYTF
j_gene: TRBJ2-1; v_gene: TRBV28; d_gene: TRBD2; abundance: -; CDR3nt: TGTGCCAGTCGGACTAGCGGGACGTACAATGAGCAGTTCTTC; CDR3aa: CASRTSGTYNEQFF
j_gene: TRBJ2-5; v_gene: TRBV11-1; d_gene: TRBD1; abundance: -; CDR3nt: TGTGCCAGCAGCCACGGGACAGGGGAAGAGACCCAGTACTTC; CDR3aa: CASSHGTGEETQYF
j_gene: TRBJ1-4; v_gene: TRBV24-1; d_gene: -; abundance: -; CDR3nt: TGTGCCACCAGCCCTGCCGGGAATGAAAAACTGTTTTTT; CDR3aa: CATSPAGNEKLFF
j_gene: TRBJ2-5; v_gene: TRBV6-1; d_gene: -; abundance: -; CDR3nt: TGTGCCAGCAGTGAAAGGAGTAGGGGAGAGACCCAGTACTTC; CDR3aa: CASSERSRGETQYF
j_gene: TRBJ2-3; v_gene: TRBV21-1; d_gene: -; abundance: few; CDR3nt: TGTGCCAGCGAAAAAGGGACTAGAACAGATACGCAGTATTTT; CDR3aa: CASEKGTRTDTQYF
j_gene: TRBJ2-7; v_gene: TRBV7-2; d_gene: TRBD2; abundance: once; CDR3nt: TGTGCCAGCAGCTTAGCCGGGACTAGCGACTACGAGCAGTACTTC; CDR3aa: CASSLAGTSDYEQYF